This T cell receptor (delta chain) was captured in a study of DNA immune sequencing with unique molecular identifiers. For the study at large: Fluorescence-activated cell sorting enriched γδ T cells from PBMC.

Germline CDR1 is GEAIGNYY and CDR2 is EKD. CDR3 length equals 15 residues. V lost 3 bases to trimming and J lost 0 bases; unmatched junction nucleotides: 6. Many counts were recorded for this clone. The target antigen is unknown. All 8 TRDV and 4 TRDJ genes were targeted in 32-plex amplification of genomic DNA. In around 3 barcoding PCR cycles, molecules received a 12-nucleotide UMI, then adapter PCR followed. TCRdb fed the multiplex PCR reads to CATT. The sample has thousands of delta-chain clones, 9.5% to 13% seen once. General study findings and limits: The most frequent TRD pairing among healthy donor clonotypes was TRDV2-TRDJ1. Top 5 clonotypes made up over half of productive TRD molecules in several healthy donors.

This receptor was taken from a human donor in good health. This chain uses TRDV2 with TRDJ1; 7 bases align to TRDD3. Material: gamma-delta T cells enriched from blood buffy coat, or unenriched PBMCs (not recorded which). The CDR3 loop reads CACDGVGINTDKLIF. Here the CDR3 DNA reads TGTGCCTGTGACGGGGTGGGGATAAACACCGATAAACTCATCTTT.